The count of the clone carrying this T cell receptor beta chain is one. The antigen is undetermined. The V gene lost 4 bases and the J gene lost 1 base, with 8 bases spanning the gap. The germline V gene encodes CDR1 SGHNT and CDR2 YYREEE (reference sequence). This CDR3 has 13 amino acids. This sample is part of a study of Ad26.COV2.S vaccination and SARS-CoV-2 variants. The wider study: Donor allocation was to the COV1001 Ad26.COV2.S trial arm.

The treatment here: 15 to 20 received Ad26.COV2.S at low or high dose, single or two shots; about 5 received placebo; per-sample allocation not given. The study sampled participants on day 63 after the first vaccine or placebo injection. In Boston, the donor was an adult between 18-55 years of age. Study-wide results and limits: Participants in the vaccine arm had higher spike-specific TCR breadth; placebo recipients had lower.

The data were produced by immunoSEQ multiplex PCR, yet TCRdb's version contains in-frame clones alone and is incomplete. The sample lists about 400,000 clones, 83% occurring once. The receptor's source is a person between 18 and 65 years old who received the Ad26.COV2.S COVID-19 vaccine or a placebo. The sequencing here drew on peripheral blood, taken in a trial of Ad26.COV2.S vaccine versus placebo. The chain combines TRBV5-4 with TRBJ2-5; no reliable D call. This CDR3 is CASSPAIQETQYF. CDR3 nucleotide sequence: TGTGCCAGCAGCCCCGCAATCCAAGAGACCCAGTACTTC.